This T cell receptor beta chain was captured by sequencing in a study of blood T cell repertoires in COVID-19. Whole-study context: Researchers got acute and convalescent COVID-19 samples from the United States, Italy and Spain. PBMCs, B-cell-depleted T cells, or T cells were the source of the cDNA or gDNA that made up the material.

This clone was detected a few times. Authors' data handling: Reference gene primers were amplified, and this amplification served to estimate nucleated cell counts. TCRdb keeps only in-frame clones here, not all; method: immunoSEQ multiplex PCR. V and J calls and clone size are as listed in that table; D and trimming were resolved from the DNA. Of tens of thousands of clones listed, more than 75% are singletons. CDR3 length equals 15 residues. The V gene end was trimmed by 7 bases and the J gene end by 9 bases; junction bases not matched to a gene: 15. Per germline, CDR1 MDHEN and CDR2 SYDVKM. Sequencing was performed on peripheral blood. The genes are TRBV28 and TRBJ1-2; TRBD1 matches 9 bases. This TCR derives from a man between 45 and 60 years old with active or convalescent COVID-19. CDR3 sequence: CASISPTGGGHRYTF. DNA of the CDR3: TGTGCCAGCATTTCCCCAACAGGGGGCGGACATCGCTACACCTTC.